These T cell receptor beta chains were read from a single sample in a study of OX40 agonist ivuxolimab in advanced cancers. The method was immunoSEQ multiplex PCR; TCRdb's version includes in-frame clones alone and lacks a portion of them. The profile shows about 78,000 clones, 85% to 95% of them singletons. Sequencing used CD4+ or CD8+ T cells sorted from blood, obtained in a trial of the OX40 agonist ivuxolimab. Every receptor here comes from an adult with an advanced solid tumor such as melanoma, head and neck, liver or kidney cancer. Both conserved end residues are part of each CDR3. Fields, in order: J gene, V gene, D gene, clone size, CDR3 DNA, CDR3 protein. D genes are given only for firm matches. Rows give clone size only sometimes, using once, few, many, or a class for an expanded clone.

TRBJ2-1 TRBV30 - - TGTGCCTGGAGTGTACTCCGGCTAGTTTTCTTC CAWSVLRLVFF
TRBJ1-4 TRBV27 TRBD1 - TGTGCCAGCAGTCCACGGACAGGGTCGGAAAAACTGTTTTTT CASSPRTGSEKLFF
TRBJ2-1 TRBV29-1 - - TGCAGCGTGGCGCGACGGGAAAGCAACAATGAGCAGTTCTTC CSVARRESNNEQFF
TRBJ1-2 TRBV4-1 - - TGCGCCAGCAGCCGACCTACAGGGACCCATGGCTACACCTTC CASSRPTGTHGYTF
TRBJ2-5 TRBV28 TRBD1 - TGTGCCAGCAGTCTTACGGGACAGGGGTACCAAGAGACCCAGTACTTC CASSLTGQGYQETQYF
TRBJ2-7 TRBV19 TRBD1 - TGTGCCAGTAGTACCTACAGGGGCATCGGCTACGAGCAGTACTTC CASSTYRGIGYEQYF
TRBJ2-3 TRBV12-5 - - TGTGCTAGTGTGGGGTCCACAGATACGCAGTATTTT CASVGSTDTQYF
TRBJ2-5 TRBV19 TRBD1 once TGTGCCAGTAGTACTAGACAGGGCGGCGAGACCCAGTACTTC CASSTRQGGETQYF
TRBJ2-7 TRBV7-2 TRBD2 - TGTGCCAGCAGACGAACTAGCGGGGGTGCCTACGAGCAGTACTTC CASRRTSGGAYEQYF
TRBJ2-5 TRBV20-1 - - TGCAGTGCCCAGGACAGAGAGACCCAGTACTTC CSAQDRETQYF
TRBJ2-5 TRBV10-3 - - TGTGCCATCAGGGCCCCCGTTCAAGAGACCCAGTACTTC CAIRAPVQETQYF
TRBJ2-7 TRBV12-5 - - TGTGCTAGTGGTCCTCCAGGAAAGCCCTACGAGCAGTACTTC CASGPPGKPYEQYF
TRBJ1-2 TRBV6-5 - - TGTGCCAGCAAGGTCGGCGTAGGCTATGGCTACACCTTC CASKVGVGYGYTF
TRBJ1-1 TRBV6-5 TRBD1 - TGTGCCAGCAGTCTCCAACAGGGGAGTACTGAAGCTTTCTTT CASSLQQGSTEAFF
TRBJ2-7 TRBV6-1 - - TGTGCCAGCAGCCCCGGATGGGACGAGCAGTACTTC CASSPGWDEQYF
TRBJ2-2 TRBV28 - - TGTGCCAGCTCGGTCCTCAACACCGGGGAGCTGTTTTTT CASSVLNTGELFF
TRBJ1-2 TRBV5-4 - - TGTGCCAGCAGCAGGGACCCTGCGAACTATGGCTACACCTTC CASSRDPANYGYTF
TRBJ1-1 TRBV7-9 - - TGTGCCAGCACCGGGCACCCGAACACTGAAGCTTTCTTT CASTGHPNTEAFF
TRBJ2-2 TRBV2 TRBD2 - TGTGCCAGCAAAGCCATTAGCGGGAGTATAACCGGGGAGCTGTTTTTT CASKAISGSITGELFF
TRBJ2-7 TRBV19 TRBD1 - TGTGCCAGTAGTAAAGGGACAGTAGGACGCTACGAGCAGTACTTC CASSKGTVGRYEQYF
TRBJ1-1 TRBV7-9 - - TGTGCCAGCAGCTTAGCGCCGGGTTCTGAAGCTTTCTTT CASSLAPGSEAFF
TRBJ2-7 TRBV11-2 TRBD2 once TGTGCCAGCAGCCAAAAGCGGGAGGGGGAGCAGTACTTC CASSQKREGEQYF
TRBJ2-1 TRBV27 TRBD2 - TGTGCCAGCAGACCCACGACTAGCGGGAGTTACAATGAGCAGTTCTTC CASRPTTSGSYNEQFF
TRBJ2-7 TRBV5-1 TRBD2 once TGCGCCAGCAGCTTGGGGGGACTAGTTCCCGGGCAGTACTTC CASSLGGLVPGQYF
TRBJ1-2 TRBV30 - - TGTGCCTGGAGTGAGTGGGCGGGTCCTGGCTACACCTTC CAWSEWAGPGYTF
TRBJ1-2 TRBV19 - - TGTGCCAGTAGTATTACAGGGCCCCCCGGCTACACCTTC CASSITGPPGYTF
TRBJ2-5 TRBV19 - - TGTGCCAGTAGTGTACAGGGCGTCCAAGAGACCCAGTACTTC CASSVQGVQETQYF
TRBJ1-2 TRBV5-4 - - TGTGCCAGCAGCTCGGCGACAGAACTTAACTATGGCTACACCTTC CASSSATELNYGYTF
TRBJ2-7 TRBV6-6 TRBD2 - TGTGCCAGCAGTCTCGGGAGGTCCGACGAGCAGTACTTC CASSLGRSDEQYF
TRBJ1-6 TRBV30 - few TGTGCCTGGACCCTCGGGCAGGGCGACACTTCACCCCTCCACTTT CAWTLGQGDTSPLHF
TRBJ2-3 TRBV27 TRBD1 - TGTGCCAGCAGTTCCAGGACAGGTAGCACAGATACGCAGTATTTT CASSSRTGSTDTQYF
TRBJ1-4 TRBV18 - - TGTGCCAGCTCACCACCGTACAATAGGGAAAAACTGTTTTTT CASSPPYNREKLFF
TRBJ2-7 TRBV5-1 TRBD1 - TGCGCCAGCAGACAAAACCCCGGGACAGGGTTGCTCGAGCAGTACTTC CASRQNPGTGLLEQYF
TRBJ2-1 TRBV14 TRBD2 - TGTGCCAGCAGCCGCCTGACTAGCGGGGGGTGGAGTGAGCAGTTCTTC CASSRLTSGGWSEQFF
TRBJ1-1 TRBV5-1 TRBD1 - TGCGCCAGCAGCGACCCCGGGACAGGGGGCACTGAAGCTTTCTTT CASSDPGTGGTEAFF
TRBJ2-5 TRBV19 TRBD2 - TGTGCCAGTAGTATACGCCCGAGGGAGGGGCAAGAGACCCAGTACTTC CASSIRPREGQETQYF
TRBJ2-5 TRBV28 TRBD2 few TGTGCCAGTTCCCCTAGCGGGAGGTACCAAGAGACCCAGTACTTC CASSPSGRYQETQYF
TRBJ1-1 TRBV5-6 - - TGTGCCAGCAGCTTGATTCACAGTGGGAACACTGAAGCTTTCTTT CASSLIHSGNTEAFF
TRBJ2-3 TRBV11-2 TRBD2 - TGTGCCAGCAGCTTAGGGAGACTAGCGGGTTTAGATACGCAGTATTTT CASSLGRLAGLDTQYF
TRBJ1-3 TRBV5-1 TRBD1 - TGCGCCAGCAGCCCGACAGGGTCTGGAAACACCATATATTTT CASSPTGSGNTIYF
TRBJ2-7 TRBV4-2 - - TGTGCCAGCAGCGGGCTCCCGGGCCGGGGCGAGCAGTACTTC CASSGLPGRGEQYF
TRBJ2-1 TRBV28 - - TGTGCCAGCAGTAGAAGGGGCCTGGGGGATGAGCAGTTCTTC CASSRRGLGDEQFF
TRBJ2-7 TRBV5-1 - once TGCGCCAGCAGCTCCCCACCCGGGGGCCTCGGCGAGCAGTACTTC CASSSPPGGLGEQYF
TRBJ2-7 TRBV6-5 - few TGTGCCAGCAGTTACTCATATGACAGTCTCCAGCAGTACTTC CASSYSYDSLQQYF
TRBJ2-5 TRBV15 - - TGTGCCACCAGCAGAGATATTGAGACCCGGTACTTC CATSRDIETRYF